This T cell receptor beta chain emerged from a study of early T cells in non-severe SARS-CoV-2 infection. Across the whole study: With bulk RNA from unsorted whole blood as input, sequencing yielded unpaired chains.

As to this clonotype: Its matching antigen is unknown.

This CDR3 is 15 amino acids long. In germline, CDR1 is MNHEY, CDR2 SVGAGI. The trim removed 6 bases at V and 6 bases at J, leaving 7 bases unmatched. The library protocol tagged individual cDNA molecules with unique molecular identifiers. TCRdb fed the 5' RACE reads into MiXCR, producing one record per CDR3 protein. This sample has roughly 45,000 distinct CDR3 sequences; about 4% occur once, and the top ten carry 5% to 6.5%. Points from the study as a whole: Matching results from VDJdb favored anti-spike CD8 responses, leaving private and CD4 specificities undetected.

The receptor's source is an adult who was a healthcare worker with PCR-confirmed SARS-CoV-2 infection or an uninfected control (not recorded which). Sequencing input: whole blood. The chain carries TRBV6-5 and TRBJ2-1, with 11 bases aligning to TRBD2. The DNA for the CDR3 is TGTGCCAGCAGCCTTTTAGCGGGAGGGGGCAATGAGCAGTTCTTC. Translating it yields CASSLLAGGGNEQFF.